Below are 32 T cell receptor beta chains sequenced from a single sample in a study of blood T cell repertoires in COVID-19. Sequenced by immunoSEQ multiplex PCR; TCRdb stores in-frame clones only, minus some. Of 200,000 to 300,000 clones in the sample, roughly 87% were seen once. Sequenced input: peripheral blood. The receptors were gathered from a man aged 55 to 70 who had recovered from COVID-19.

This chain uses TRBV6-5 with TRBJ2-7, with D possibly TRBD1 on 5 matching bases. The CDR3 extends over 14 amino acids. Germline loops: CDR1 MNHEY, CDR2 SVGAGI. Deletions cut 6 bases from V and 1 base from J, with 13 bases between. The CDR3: CASRDTGFSYEQYF. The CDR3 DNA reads TGTGCCAGCAGGGACACAGGATTTTCCTACGAGCAGTACTTC.

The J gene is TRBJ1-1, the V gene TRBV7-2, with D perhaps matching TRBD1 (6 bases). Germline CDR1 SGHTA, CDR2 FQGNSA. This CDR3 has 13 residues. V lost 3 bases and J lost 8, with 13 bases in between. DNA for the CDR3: TGTGCCAGCAGCTTGGGGGCCGGAGTCGAAGCTTTCTTT. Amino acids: CASSLGAGVEAFF.

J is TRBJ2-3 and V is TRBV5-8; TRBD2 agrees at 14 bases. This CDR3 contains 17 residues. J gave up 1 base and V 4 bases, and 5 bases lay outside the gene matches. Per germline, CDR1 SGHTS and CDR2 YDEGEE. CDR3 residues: CASSPPGLAGGTDTQYF. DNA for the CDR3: TGTGCCAGCAGCCCACCGGGACTAGCGGGGGGCACAGATACGCAGTATTTT.

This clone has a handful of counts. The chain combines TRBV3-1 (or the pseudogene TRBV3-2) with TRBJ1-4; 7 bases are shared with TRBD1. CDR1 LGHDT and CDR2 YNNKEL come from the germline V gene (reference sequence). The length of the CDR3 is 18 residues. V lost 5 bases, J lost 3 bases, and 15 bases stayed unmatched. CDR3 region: CASSSWIGGGQPNEKLFF. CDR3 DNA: TGTGCCAGCAGCTCCTGGATAGGTGGGGGACAGCCTAATGAAAAACTGTTTTTT.

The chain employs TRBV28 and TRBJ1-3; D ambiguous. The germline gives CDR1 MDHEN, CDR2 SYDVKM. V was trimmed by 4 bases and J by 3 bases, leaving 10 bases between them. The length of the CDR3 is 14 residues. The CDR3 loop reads CASSSDYRGNTIYF. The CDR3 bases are TGTGCCAGCAGTTCCGACTACCGTGGAAACACCATATATTTT.

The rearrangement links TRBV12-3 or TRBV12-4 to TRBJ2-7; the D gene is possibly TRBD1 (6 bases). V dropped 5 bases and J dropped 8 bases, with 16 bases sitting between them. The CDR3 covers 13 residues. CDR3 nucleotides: TGTGCCAGCAGTCCACCCGGACAGTTAAAGCAGTACTTC. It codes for CASSPPGQLKQYF.

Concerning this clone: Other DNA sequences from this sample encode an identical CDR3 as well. The CDR3 sequence: CASSLTSGAYNEQFF. CDR3 DNA: TGTGCCAGCAGCCTCACTAGCGGGGCATACAATGAGCAGTTCTTC. The chain has TRBV11-2 and TRBJ2-1; TRBD2 agrees at 10 bases. Germline loops: CDR1 SGHAT, CDR2 FQNNGV. V shed 5 bases, J shed 4 bases, and the junction held 5 bases outside the gene matches. The CDR3 is 15 residues long.

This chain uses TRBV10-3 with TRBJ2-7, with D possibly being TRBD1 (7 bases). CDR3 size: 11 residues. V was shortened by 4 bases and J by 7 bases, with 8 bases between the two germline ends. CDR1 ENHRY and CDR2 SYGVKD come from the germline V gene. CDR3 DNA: TGTGCCATCAGTGCAGGGGGGGAGCAGTACTTC. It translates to CAISAGGEQYF.

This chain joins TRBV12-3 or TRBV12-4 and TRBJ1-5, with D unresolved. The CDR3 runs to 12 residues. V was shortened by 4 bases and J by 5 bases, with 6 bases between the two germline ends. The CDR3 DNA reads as TGTGCCAGCAGTTACGCGGATCAGCCCCAGCATTTT. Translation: CASSYADQPQHF.

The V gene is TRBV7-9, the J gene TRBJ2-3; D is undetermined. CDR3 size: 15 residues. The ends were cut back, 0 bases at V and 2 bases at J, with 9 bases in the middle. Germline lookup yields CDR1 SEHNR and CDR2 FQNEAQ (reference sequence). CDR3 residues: CASSLAGRVTDTQYF. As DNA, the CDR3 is TGTGCCAGCAGCTTAGCGGGCAGAGTCACAGATACGCAGTATTTT.

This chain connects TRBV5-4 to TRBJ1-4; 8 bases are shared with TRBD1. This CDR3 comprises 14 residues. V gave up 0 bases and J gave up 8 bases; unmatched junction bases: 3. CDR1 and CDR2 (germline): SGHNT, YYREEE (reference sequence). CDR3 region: CASSLGTGREKLFF. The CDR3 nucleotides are TGTGCCAGCAGCTTGGGGACAGGGCGAGAAAAACTGTTTTTT. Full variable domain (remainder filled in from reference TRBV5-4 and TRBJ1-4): ETGVTQSPTHLIKTRGQQVTLRCSSQSGHNTVSWYQQALGQGPQFIFQYYREEENGRGNFPPRFSGLQFPNYSSELNVNALELDDSALYLCASSLGTGREKLFFGSGTQLSVL.

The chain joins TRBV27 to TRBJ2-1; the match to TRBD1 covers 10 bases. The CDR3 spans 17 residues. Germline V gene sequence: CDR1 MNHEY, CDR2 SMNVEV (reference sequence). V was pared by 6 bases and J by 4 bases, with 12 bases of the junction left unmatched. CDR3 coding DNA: TGTGCCAGCAGAAAGCCTTCCGGGACAGGGGTATACAATGAGCAGTTCTTC. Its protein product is CASRKPSGTGVYNEQFF.

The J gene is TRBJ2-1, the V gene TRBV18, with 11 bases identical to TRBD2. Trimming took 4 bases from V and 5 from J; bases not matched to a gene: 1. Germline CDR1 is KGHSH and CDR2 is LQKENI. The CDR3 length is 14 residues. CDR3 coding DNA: TGTGCCAGCTCACGGGGACTAGCGGACAATGAGCAGTTCTTC. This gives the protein CASSRGLADNEQFF.

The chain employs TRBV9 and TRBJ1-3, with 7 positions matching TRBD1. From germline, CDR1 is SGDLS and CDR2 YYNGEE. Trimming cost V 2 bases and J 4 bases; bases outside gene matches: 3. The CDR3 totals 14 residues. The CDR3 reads CASSVTGDGNTIYF. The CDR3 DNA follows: TGTGCCAGCAGCGTTACAGGGGACGGAAACACCATATATTTT.

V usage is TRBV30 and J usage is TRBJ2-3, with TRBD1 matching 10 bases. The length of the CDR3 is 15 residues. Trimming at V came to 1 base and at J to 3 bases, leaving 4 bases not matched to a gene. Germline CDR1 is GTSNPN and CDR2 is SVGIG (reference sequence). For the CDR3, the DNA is TGTGCCTGGAGTGCTGACAGGGGGCGAACAGATACGCAGTATTTT. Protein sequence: CAWSADRGRTDTQYF.

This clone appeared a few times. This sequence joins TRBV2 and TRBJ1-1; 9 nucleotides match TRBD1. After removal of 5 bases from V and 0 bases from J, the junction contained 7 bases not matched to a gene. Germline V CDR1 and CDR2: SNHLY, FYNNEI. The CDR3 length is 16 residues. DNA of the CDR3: TGTGCCAGCAGTACCTCGGACAGGGGTATGAACACTGAAGCTTTCTTT. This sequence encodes CASSTSDRGMNTEAFF.

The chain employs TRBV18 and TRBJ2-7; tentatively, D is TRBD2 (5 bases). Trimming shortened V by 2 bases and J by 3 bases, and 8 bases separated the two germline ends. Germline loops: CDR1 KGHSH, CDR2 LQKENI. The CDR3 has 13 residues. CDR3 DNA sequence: TGTGCCAGCTCACCATCACGGGACTACGAGCAGTACTTC. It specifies CASSPSRDYEQYF.

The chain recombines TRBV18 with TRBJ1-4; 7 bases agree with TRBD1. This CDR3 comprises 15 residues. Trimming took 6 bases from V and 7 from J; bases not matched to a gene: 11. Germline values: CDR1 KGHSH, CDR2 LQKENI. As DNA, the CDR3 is TGTGCCAGCTCCCAAATGACAGGGAAATTTGAAAAACTGTTTTTT. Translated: CASSQMTGKFEKLFF.

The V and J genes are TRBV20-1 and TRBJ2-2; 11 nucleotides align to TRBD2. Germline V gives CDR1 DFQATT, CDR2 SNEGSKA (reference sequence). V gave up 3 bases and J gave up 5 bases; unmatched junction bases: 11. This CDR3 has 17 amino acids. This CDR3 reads CSASKPGLAAVTGELFF. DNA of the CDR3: TGCAGTGCTAGTAAACCGGGACTAGCGGCCGTGACCGGGGAGCTGTTTTTT.

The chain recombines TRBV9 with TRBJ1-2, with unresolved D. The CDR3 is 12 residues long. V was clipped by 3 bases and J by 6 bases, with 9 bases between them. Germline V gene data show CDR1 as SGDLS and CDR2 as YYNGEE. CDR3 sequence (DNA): TGTGCCAGCAGCGCCACTTTGAATGGCTACACCTTC. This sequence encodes CASSATLNGYTF.

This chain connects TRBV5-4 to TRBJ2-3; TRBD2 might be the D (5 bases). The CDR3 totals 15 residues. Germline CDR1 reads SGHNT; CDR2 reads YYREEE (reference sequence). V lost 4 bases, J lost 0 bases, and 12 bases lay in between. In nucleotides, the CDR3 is TGTGCCAGCAGCGTTAGCGTAACTAGCACAGATACGCAGTATTTT. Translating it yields CASSVSVTSTDTQYF. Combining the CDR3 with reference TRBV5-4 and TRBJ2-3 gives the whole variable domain ETGVTQSPTHLIKTRGQQVTLRCSSQSGHNTVSWYQQALGQGPQFIFQYYREEENGRGNFPPRFSGLQFPNYSSELNVNALELDDSALYLCASSVSVTSTDTQYFGPGTRLTVL.

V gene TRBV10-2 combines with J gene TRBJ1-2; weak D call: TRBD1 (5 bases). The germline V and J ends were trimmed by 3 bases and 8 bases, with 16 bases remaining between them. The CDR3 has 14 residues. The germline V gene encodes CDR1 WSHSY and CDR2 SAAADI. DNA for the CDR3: TGCGCCAGCAGTGAAGGCAGGGCCCCATCCGGCTACACCTTC. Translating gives CASSEGRAPSGYTF.

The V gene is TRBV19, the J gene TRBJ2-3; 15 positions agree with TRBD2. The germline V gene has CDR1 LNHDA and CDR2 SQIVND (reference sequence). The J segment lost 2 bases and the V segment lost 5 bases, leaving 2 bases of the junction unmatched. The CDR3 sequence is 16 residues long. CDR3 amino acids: CASSRTSGGATDTQYF. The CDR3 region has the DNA TGTGCCAGTAGTCGGACTAGCGGGGGGGCCACAGATACGCAGTATTTT.

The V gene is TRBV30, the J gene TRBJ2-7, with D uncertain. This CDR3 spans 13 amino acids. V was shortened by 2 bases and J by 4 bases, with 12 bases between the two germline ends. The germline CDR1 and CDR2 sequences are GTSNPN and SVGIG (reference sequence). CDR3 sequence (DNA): TGTGCCTGGAGTTACAGCAGTAATTACGAGCAGTACGTC. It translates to CAWSYSSNYEQYV.

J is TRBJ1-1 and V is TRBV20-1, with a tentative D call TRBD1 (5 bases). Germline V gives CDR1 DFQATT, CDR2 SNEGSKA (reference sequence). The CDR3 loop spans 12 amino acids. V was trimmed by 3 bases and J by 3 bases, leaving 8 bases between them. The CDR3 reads CSASRGDTEAFF. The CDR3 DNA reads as TGCAGTGCTAGTCGGGGGGACACTGAAGCTTTCTTT.

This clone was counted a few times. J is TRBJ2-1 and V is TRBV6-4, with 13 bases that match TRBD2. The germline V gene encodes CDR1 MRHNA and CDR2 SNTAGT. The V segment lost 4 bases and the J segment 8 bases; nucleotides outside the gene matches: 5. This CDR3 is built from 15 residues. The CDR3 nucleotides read TGTGCCAGCAGTGTCGGGACTAGCGGGGCCCATGAGCAGTTCTTC. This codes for CASSVGTSGAHEQFF.

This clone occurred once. For the CDR3, the DNA is TGTGCCAGCAGCTTACCCTCCTCTGGGGCCAACGTCCTGACTTTC. Amino acids: CASSLPSSGANVLTF. This chain links TRBV7-9 with TRBJ2-6, with unresolved D. Germline values: CDR1 SEHNR, CDR2 FQNEAQ (reference sequence). The CDR3 is made up of 15 amino acids. The V and J ends lost 2 bases and 0 bases respectively, with 5 bases between them.

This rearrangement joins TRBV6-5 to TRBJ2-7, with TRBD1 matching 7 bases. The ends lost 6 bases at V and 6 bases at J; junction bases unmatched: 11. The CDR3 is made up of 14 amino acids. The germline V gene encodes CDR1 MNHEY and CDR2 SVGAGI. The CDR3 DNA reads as TGTGCCAGCAGCCCCGGGACAGTCCTACGCGAGCAGTACTTC. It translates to CASSPGTVLREQYF.

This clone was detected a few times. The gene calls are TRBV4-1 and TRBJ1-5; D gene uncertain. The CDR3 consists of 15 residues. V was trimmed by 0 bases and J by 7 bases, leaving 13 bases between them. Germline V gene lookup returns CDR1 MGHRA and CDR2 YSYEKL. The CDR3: CASSQDSGPRQPQHF. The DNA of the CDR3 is TGCGCCAGCAGCCAAGATTCGGGTCCTCGGCAGCCCCAGCATTTT.

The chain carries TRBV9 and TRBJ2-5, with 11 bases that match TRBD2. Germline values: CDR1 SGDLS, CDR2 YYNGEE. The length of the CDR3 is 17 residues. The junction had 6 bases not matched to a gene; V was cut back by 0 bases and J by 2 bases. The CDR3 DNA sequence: TGTGCCAGCAGCGTAGCTCAAAGACTAGCGGGGCAAGAGACCCAGTACTTC. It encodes CASSVAQRLAGQETQYF.

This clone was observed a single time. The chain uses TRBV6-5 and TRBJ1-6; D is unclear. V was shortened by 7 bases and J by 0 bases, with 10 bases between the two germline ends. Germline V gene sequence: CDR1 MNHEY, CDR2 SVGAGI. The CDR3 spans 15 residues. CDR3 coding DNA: TGTGCCAGCATTAGTTCTGGCTCCTATAATTCACCCCTCCACTTT. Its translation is CASISSGSYNSPLHF.

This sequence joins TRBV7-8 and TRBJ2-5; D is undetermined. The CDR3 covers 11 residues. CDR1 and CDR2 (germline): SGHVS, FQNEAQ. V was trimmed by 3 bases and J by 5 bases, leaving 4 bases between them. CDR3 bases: TGTGCCAGCAGCTTTTCGGAGACCCAGTACTTC. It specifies CASSFSETQYF.